The rows below give T cell receptor beta chains drawn from one sample of a study of T cell changes during pregnancy in multiple sclerosis. The protocol was immunoSEQ multiplex PCR, while the TCRdb copy is restricted to in-frame clones and leaves out a portion. The sample has just over 80,000 clones; nearly 95% are singletons. The sample consisted of peripheral blood, taken in the second trimester of pregnancy. These receptors all stem from a female donor with multiple sclerosis, enrolled in a pregnancy study. Each CDR3 is given with its conserved first and last residue. A D gene is named only where the DNA matches it firmly. Size is omitted from some rows. Given values are once, few, many or a class for expanded clones.

CASSGGGFQETQYF,TGTGCCAGCAGTGGGGGGGGGTTCCAAGAGACCCAGTACTTC,.,TRBD2,TRBV2,TRBJ2-5
CGTSGSVWGGTQYF,TGCGGGACTAGCGGGAGTGTCTGGGGAGGGACGCAGTATTTT,.,TRBD2,TRBV28,TRBJ2-3
CASSFSGTTDTQYF,TGTGCCAGCAGCTTCTCGGGTACCACAGATACGCAGTATTTT,few,.,TRBV7-6,TRBJ2-3
CASSPEPRFYEQYF,TGTGCCAGCAGTCCGGAGCCCCGATTCTACGAGCAGTACTTC,.,.,TRBV6-5,TRBJ2-7
CASSQDHGSDYGKQYF,TGTGCCAGCAGCCAAGATCACGGCAGTGATTACGGGAAGCAGTACTTC,.,.,TRBV4-2,TRBJ2-7
CASSLNGRAGSTDTQYF,TGTGCCAGCAGCTTAAACGGGAGGGCCGGGAGCACAGATACGCAGTATTTT,.,TRBD2,TRBV7-3,TRBJ2-3
CASSLRTSGTPSSYNEQFF,TGTGCCAGCAGTTTACGGACTAGCGGGACACCGAGCTCCTACAATGAGCAGTTCTTC,once,TRBD2,TRBV27,TRBJ2-1
CASSKREINEKLFF,TGTGCCAGCAGTAAGAGGGAGATTAATGAAAAACTGTTTTTT,.,.,TRBV27,TRBJ1-4
CASSGGDSHEAFF,TGTGCCAGCAGCGGAGGGGACAGTCATGAAGCTTTCTTT,.,TRBD1,TRBV7-6,TRBJ1-1
CASSPNYYEQYF,TGTGCCAGTAGTCCGAACTATTACGAGCAGTACTTC,.,.,TRBV19,TRBJ2-7
CASSGGKTYEQYF,TGTGCCAGCAGTGGAGGGAAGACCTACGAGCAGTACTTC,once,.,TRBV6-1,TRBJ2-7
CASSTGQLYEQYF,TGTGCCAGCAGTACGGGACAGCTCTACGAGCAGTACTTC,.,TRBD1,TRBV6-1,TRBJ2-7
CATTRGYQETQYF,TGTGCCACCACCAGGGGCTACCAAGAGACCCAGTACTTC,.,.,TRBV6-1,TRBJ2-5
CASSLSYEQYF,TGTGCCAGCAGCCTCTCCTACGAGCAGTACTTC,.,.,TRBV7-9,TRBJ2-7
CASSLGQGIGNTIYF,TGCGCCAGCAGCTTGGGTCAGGGAATAGGAAACACCATATATTTT,.,.,TRBV5-1,TRBJ1-3
CATSRKNRGYTEAFF,TGTGCCACCAGCAGAAAAAACAGGGGTTACACTGAAGCTTTCTTT,.,TRBD1,TRBV15,TRBJ1-1
CASSKLPRVNYNEQFF,TGTGCCAGCAGCAAACTACCCAGGGTTAATTACAATGAGCAGTTCTTC,.,.,TRBV7-7,TRBJ2-1
CASSLIPERGEQYF,TGTGCCAGCAGTTTAATACCGGAAAGAGGAGAGCAGTACTTC,.,.,TRBV27,TRBJ2-7
CASRRDSGNTIYF,TGTGCCAGCCGCAGGGACTCTGGAAACACCATATATTTT,.,.,TRBV9,TRBJ1-3
CSVRPLLKATTNEKLFF,TGCAGCGTCCGACCACTACTTAAGGCCACAACTAATGAAAAACTGTTTTTT,.,.,TRBV29-1,TRBJ1-4
CSIKTSGRQDEQFF,TGCAGCATTAAGACTAGCGGGAGGCAGGATGAGCAGTTCTTC,once,TRBD2,TRBV29-1,TRBJ2-1
CASSTSRYNEQFF,TGTGCCAGCAGCACCTCTAGGTACAATGAGCAGTTCTTC,once,.,TRBV5-6,TRBJ2-1
CASSYMGGGYSYEQYF,TGTGCCAGCAGTTACATGGGAGGTGGCTACTCCTACGAGCAGTACTTC,.,.,TRBV6-5,TRBJ2-7
CASSPSRLAGEETQYF,TGTGCCAGCAGCCCCTCCCGACTAGCGGGGGAAGAGACCCAGTACTTC,.,TRBD2,TRBV4-2,TRBJ2-5
CASRFLQGTEAFF,TGTGCCAGCAGATTTCTTCAGGGCACTGAAGCTTTCTTT,once,.,TRBV6-1,TRBJ1-1
CASSQETETEAFF,TGCGCCAGCAGCCAAGAGACAGAGACTGAAGCTTTCTTT,once,.,TRBV4-3,TRBJ1-1
CASSLSSFRYEQYF,TGTGCCAGCAGTTTGAGTAGTTTCCGCTACGAGCAGTACTTC,.,.,TRBV28,TRBJ2-7
CATTTGPAEAFF,TGTGCCACCACGACAGGACCCGCTGAAGCTTTCTTT,.,.,TRBV25-1,TRBJ1-1
CASSLVLPGETQYF,TGTGCCAGCAGCTTAGTTTTGCCAGGAGAGACCCAGTACTTC,.,.,TRBV7-9,TRBJ2-5
CASSLLAGGLNEQFF,TGTGCCAGTAGTTTGCTAGCGGGAGGATTGAATGAGCAGTTCTTC,.,TRBD2,TRBV19,TRBJ2-1
CAISELNGRAGPNTGELFF,TGTGCCATCAGTGAGTTGAACGGGAGGGCCGGGCCGAACACCGGGGAGCTGTTTTTT,.,TRBD2,TRBV10-3,TRBJ2-2
CASSSPTGGAGYEQYF,TGCGCCAGCAGCTCCCCCACAGGGGGGGCCGGCTACGAGCAGTACTTC,once,.,TRBV5-1,TRBJ2-7
CASSVDSTHTGELFF,TGTGCCAGCAGCGTAGATTCTACCCACACCGGGGAGCTGTTTTTT,once,.,TRBV9,TRBJ2-2
CASSLLRGLEQYF,TGTGCCAGCAGCTTGTTGCGGGGGCTAGAGCAGTACTTC,.,.,TRBV5-6,TRBJ2-7
CASIPERYAYGYTF,TGTGCCAGCATCCCTGAGAGGTACGCCTATGGCTACACCTTC,.,.,TRBV7-2,TRBJ1-2
CASSYSKQASGEQFF,TGTGCCAGCAGTTACTCGAAACAGGCCTCCGGTGAGCAGTTCTTC,.,.,TRBV6-5,TRBJ2-1
CASSYGPGLATEAFF,TGTGCCAGCAGTTACGGCCCAGGGTTGGCCACTGAAGCTTTCTTT,.,.,TRBV6-5,TRBJ1-1
CASSEIRGAGELFF,TGTGCCAGCAGTGAAATCAGGGGGGCCGGGGAGCTGTTTTTT,.,.,TRBV25-1,TRBJ2-2
CASIGRPPPDFTDTQYF,TGTGCCAGCATCGGGAGGCCACCGCCCGATTTCACAGATACGCAGTATTTT,.,TRBD2,TRBV2,TRBJ2-3
CASGLLRTGGDVGYTF,TGTGCTAGTGGTTTGCTCAGGACAGGGGGCGACGTAGGCTACACCTTC,.,TRBD1,TRBV12-5,TRBJ1-2
CASSDRMTMNTEAFF,TGTGCCAGTAGCGACAGGATGACTATGAACACTGAAGCTTTCTTT,.,.,TRBV19,TRBJ1-1
CASSYTPLTYEQYF,TGTGCCAGCAGTTACACACCGCTGACCTACGAGCAGTACTTC,.,.,TRBV6-5,TRBJ2-7
CASSPRSGGSRRETQYF,TGTGCCAGCAGCCCGAGGTCTGGCGGGAGTAGGCGAGAGACCCAGTACTTC,.,TRBD2,TRBV7-2,TRBJ2-5
CASSSTGFGGTDTQYF,TGCGCCAGCAGCTCCACAGGGTTTGGGGGCACAGATACGCAGTATTTT,.,.,TRBV5-1,TRBJ2-3
CASSYQRQSLGGYTF,TGTGCCAGCAGTTACCAAAGACAGTCTCTGGGGGGCTACACCTTC,.,.,TRBV6-5,TRBJ1-2
CASSVSAGGLFF,TGTGCCAGCAGCGTATCCGCGGGAGGCCTGTTCTTC,.,TRBD2,TRBV9,TRBJ2-1
CASSTRRETQYF,TGTGCCAGCAGCACTAGGAGAGAGACCCAGTACTTC,.,.,TRBV7-8,TRBJ2-5
CASSILGGAGVNEQFF,TGTGCCAGTAGTATCCTCGGGGGAGCGGGAGTGAATGAGCAGTTCTTC,.,TRBD2,TRBV19,TRBJ2-1
CASSQGPSVSYEQYF,TGCGCCAGCAGCCAAGGTCCTAGCGTCTCCTACGAGCAGTACTTC,.,.,TRBV4-1,TRBJ2-7
CASTSEAEYGYTF,TGTGCCAGCACCTCGGAAGCGGAATATGGCTACACCTTC,.,.,TRBV6-5,TRBJ1-2
CASSLSTSGTTDTQYF,TGTGCCAGCAGCCTTTCAACTAGCGGGACCACAGATACGCAGTATTTT,once,TRBD2,TRBV4-2,TRBJ2-3
CASSQEPDRGQTYNEQFF,TGTGCCAGCAGCCAGGAGCCAGACAGGGGGCAAACCTACAATGAGCAGTTCTTC,.,TRBD1,TRBV4-2,TRBJ2-1
CASSQGRDYEQYF,TGTGCCAGCAGTCAGGGTAGGGACTACGAGCAGTACTTC,.,.,TRBV27,TRBJ2-7
CASTEGVFYGYTF,TGTGCCAGCACCGAGGGGGTCTTCTATGGCTACACCTTC,.,.,TRBV6-1,TRBJ1-2
CAIRTESGEKLFF,TGTGCCATCAGGACCGAGAGCGGGGAAAAACTGTTTTTT,once,.,TRBV10-3,TRBJ1-4
CASSLTTGSQPQHF,TGCGCCAGCAGCCTTACGACAGGGTCTCAGCCCCAGCATTTT,.,TRBD1,TRBV4-1,TRBJ1-5
CASSYRTGSGANVLTF,TGTGCCAGCAGTTACCGAACAGGGTCCGGGGCCAACGTCCTGACTTTC,.,.,TRBV6-5,TRBJ2-6
CASSILQINQPQHF,TGTGCCAGTAGTATACTCCAGATAAATCAGCCCCAGCATTTT,.,.,TRBV19,TRBJ1-5
CASSQDEASGRYRGYEQYF,TGTGCCAGCAGCCAAGATGAGGCCAGCGGGAGGTACCGGGGGTACGAGCAGTACTTC,.,TRBD2,TRBV4-2,TRBJ2-7